This record looks at one T cell receptor beta chain sequence and its context. Repertoires were generated with immunoSEQ multiplex PCR, while TCRdb's copy carries only in-frame clones and drops some. There are roughly 150,000 clones in the sample; over 60% occur only once, and 3.5% to 4.5% lies in the top ten. This CDR3 is 18 amino acids long. After removal of 0 bases from V and 1 base from J, the junction contained 10 bases not matched to a gene. Germline loops: CDR1 ENHRY, CDR2 SYGVKD. The data are from a study of blood T cell repertoires in COVID-19. Looking at the study overall: PBMCs, B-cell-depleted T cells, or T cells provided the cDNA or gDNA that made up the material.

The material sequenced was peripheral blood. The sequence was obtained from an elderly woman with acute or convalescent COVID-19. This rearrangement joins TRBV10-3 to TRBJ1-1; the match to TRBD1 covers 8 bases. DNA for the CDR3: TGTGCCATCAGTGAGTCGGGGACAGGCTACCGAAGGAACACTGAAGCTTTCTTT. Its protein is CAISESGTGYRRNTEAFF.